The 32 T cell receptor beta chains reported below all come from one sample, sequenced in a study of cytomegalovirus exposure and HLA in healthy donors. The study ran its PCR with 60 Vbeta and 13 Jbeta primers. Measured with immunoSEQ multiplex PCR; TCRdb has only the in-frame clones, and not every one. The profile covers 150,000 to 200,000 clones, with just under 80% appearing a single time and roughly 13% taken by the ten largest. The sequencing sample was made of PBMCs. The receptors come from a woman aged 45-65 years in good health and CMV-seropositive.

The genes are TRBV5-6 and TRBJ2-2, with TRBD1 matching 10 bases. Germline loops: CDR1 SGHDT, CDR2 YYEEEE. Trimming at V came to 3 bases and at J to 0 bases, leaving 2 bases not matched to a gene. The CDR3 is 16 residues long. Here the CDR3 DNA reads TGTGCCAGCAGCTGGGGGACAGGGGCGAACACCGGGGAGCTGTTTTTT. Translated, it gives CASSWGTGANTGELFF.

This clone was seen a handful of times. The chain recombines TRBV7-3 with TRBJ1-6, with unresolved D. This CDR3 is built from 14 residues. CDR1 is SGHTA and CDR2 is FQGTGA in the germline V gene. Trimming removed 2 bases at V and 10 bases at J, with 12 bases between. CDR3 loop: CASSLVGGRSPLHF. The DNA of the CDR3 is TGTGCCAGCAGCTTAGTGGGAGGACGGTCACCCCTCCACTTT.

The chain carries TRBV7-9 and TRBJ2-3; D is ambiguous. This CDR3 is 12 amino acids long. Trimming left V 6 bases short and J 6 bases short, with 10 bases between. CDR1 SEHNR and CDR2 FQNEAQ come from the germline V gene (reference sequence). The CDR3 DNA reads TGTGCCAGCAGTCCGTTGCGGGATACGCAGTATTTT. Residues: CASSPLRDTQYF.

The CDR3: CASRQGSEAFF. Written as DNA, the CDR3 is TGTGCCAGCAGGCAGGGGTCTGAAGCTTTCTTT. The rearrangement links TRBV2 to TRBJ1-1, with D possibly TRBD1 on 6 matching bases. V gave up 6 bases and J gave up 6 bases, with 8 bases separating them. The CDR3 covers 11 residues. In germline, CDR1 is SNHLY, CDR2 FYNNEI.

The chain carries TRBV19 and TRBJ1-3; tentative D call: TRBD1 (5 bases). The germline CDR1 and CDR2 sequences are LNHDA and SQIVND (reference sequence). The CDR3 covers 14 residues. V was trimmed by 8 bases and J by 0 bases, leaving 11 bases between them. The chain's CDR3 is CASSQGSSGNTIYF. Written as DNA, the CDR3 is TGTGCCAGTTCTCAGGGCAGCTCTGGAAACACCATATATTTT.

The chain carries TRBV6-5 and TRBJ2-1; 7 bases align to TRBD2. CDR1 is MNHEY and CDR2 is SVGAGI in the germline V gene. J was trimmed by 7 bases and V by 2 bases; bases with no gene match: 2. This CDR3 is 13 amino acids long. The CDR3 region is CASSYGGGNEQFF. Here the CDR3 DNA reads TGTGCCAGCAGTTACGGGGGAGGGAATGAGCAGTTCTTC.

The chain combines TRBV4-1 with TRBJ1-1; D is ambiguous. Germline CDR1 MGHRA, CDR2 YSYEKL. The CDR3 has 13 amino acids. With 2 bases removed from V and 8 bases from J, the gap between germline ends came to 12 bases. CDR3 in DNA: TGCGCCAGCAGCCAAAAATACAGCCCGGAAGCTTTCTTT. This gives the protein CASSQKYSPEAFF.

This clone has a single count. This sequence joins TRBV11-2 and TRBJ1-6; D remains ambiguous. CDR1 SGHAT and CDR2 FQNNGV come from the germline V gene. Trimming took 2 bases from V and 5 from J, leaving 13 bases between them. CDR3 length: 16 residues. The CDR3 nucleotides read TGTGCCAGCAGCTTATGGTCACTTAGCAATAATTCACCCCTCCACTTT. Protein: CASSLWSLSNNSPLHF.

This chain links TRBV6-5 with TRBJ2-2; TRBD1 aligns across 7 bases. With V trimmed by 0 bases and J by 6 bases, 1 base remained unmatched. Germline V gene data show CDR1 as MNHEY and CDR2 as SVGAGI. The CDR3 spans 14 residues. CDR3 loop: CASSYSQGAGELFF. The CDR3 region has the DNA TGTGCCAGCAGTTACTCGCAGGGGGCCGGGGAGCTGTTTTTT.

The CDR3 reads CASSLNPADGYTF. DNA for the CDR3: TGTGCCAGCAGCTTAAATCCGGCGGATGGCTACACCTTC. The rearrangement uses TRBV7-3 and TRBJ1-2; D uncertain. Germline CDR1 and CDR2: SGHTA and FQGTGA. V lost 1 base, J lost 6 bases, and 9 bases lay in between. The CDR3 is 13 amino acids.

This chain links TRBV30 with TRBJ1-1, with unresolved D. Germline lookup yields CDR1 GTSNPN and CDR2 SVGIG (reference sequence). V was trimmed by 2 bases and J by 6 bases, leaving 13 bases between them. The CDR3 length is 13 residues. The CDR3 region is CAWSNTDSPEAFF. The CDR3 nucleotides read TGTGCCTGGAGTAACACAGATTCTCCTGAAGCTTTCTTT.

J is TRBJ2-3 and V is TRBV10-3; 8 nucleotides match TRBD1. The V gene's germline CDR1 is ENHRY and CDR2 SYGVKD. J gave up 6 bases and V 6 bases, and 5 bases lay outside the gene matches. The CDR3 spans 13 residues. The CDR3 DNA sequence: TGTGCCATCAGAGAGACAGGGGAGGATACGCAGTATTTT. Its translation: CAIRETGEDTQYF.

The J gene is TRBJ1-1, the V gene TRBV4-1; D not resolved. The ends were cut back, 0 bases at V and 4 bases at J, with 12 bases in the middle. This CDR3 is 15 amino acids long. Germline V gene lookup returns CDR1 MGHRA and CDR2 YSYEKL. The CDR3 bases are TGCGCCAGCAGCCAAGATTCGGGGTATCCCACTGAAGCTTTCTTT. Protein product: CASSQDSGYPTEAFF.

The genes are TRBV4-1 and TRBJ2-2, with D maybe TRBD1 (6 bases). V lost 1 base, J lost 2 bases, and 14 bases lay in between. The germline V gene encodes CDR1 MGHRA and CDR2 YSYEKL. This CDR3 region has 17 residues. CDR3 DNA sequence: TGCGCCAGCAGCCAAGTCGACGGGACATGTAACACCGGGGAGCTGTTTTTT. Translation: CASSQVDGTCNTGELFF.

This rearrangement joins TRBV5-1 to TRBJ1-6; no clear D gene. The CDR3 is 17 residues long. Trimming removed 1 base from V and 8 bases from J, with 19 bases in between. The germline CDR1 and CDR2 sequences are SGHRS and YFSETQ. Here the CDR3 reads CASSLFPDFPLDSPLHF. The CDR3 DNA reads TGCGCCAGCAGCTTGTTCCCCGACTTCCCTCTGGATTCACCCCTCCACTTT.

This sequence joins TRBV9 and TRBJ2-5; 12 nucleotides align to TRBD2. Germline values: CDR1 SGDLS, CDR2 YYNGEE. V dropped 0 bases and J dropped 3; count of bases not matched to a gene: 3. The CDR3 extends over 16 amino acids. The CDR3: CASSVGPSGGEETQYF. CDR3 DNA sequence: TGTGCCAGCAGCGTAGGGCCTAGCGGGGGGGAAGAGACCCAGTACTTC.

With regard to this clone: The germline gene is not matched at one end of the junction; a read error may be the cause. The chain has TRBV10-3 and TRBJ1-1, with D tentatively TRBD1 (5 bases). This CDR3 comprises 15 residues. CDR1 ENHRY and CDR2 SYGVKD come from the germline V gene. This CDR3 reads CAVSESGGTGTEAFF. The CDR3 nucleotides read TGTGCCGTCAGTGAGTCAGGAGGGACGGGCACTGAAGCTTTCTTT.

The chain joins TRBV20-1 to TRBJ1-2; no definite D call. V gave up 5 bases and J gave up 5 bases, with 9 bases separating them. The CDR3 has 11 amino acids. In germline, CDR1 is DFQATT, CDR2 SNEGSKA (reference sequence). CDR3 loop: CSALRDYGYTF. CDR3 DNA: TGCAGTGCTTTACGGGATTATGGCTACACCTTC.

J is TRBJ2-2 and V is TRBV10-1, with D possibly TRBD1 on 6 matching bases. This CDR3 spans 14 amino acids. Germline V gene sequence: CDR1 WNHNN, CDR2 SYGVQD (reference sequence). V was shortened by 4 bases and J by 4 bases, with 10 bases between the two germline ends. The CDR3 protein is CASSGGQATGELFF. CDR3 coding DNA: TGCGCCAGCAGTGGGGGGCAGGCCACCGGGGAGCTGTTTTTT.

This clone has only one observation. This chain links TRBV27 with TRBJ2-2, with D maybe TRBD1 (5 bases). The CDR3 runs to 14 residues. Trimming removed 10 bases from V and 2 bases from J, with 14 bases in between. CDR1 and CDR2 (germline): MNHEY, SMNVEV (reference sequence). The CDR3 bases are TGTGCCACAGGGCTCAGGATTAACACCGGGGAGCTGTTTTTT. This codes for CATGLRINTGELFF.

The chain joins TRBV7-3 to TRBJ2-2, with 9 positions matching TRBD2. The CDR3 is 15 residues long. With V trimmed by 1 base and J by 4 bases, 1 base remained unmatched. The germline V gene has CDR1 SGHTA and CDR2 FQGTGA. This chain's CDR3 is CASSLIAGATGELFF. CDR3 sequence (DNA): TGTGCCAGCAGCTTAATAGCGGGGGCCACCGGGGAGCTGTTTTTT. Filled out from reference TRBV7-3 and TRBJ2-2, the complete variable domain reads GAGVSQTPSNKVTEKGKYVELRCDPISGHTALYWYRQSLGQGPEFLIYFQGTGAADDSGLPNDRFFAVRPEGSVSTLKIQRTERGDSAVYLCASSLIAGATGELFFGEGSRLTVL.

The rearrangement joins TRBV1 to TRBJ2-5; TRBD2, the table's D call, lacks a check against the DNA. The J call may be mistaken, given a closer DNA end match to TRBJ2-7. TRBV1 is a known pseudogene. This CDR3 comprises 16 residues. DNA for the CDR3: TGCACCAGCAGCCACGCCCGGCTAGCGGTAACCTACGAGCAGTACTTC. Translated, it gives CTSSHARLAVTYEQYF.

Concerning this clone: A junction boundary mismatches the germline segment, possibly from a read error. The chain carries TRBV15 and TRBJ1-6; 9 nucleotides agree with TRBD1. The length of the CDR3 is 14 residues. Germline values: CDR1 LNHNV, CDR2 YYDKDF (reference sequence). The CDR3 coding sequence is TGTGCCACCAGCGGAGACAGGGGGATTACGCCCCTCCACTTT. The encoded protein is CATSGDRGITPLHF.

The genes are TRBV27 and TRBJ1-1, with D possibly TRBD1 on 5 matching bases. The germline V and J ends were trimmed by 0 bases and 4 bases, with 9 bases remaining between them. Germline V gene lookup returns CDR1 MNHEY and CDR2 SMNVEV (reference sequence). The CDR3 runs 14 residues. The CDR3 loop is CASSLSGGFTEAFF. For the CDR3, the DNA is TGTGCCAGCAGTTTATCGGGGGGATTCACTGAAGCTTTCTTT.

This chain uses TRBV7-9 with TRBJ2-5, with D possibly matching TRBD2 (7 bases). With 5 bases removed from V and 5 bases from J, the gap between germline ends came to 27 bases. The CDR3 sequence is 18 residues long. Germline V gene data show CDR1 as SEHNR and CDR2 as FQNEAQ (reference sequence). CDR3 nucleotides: TGTGCCAGCAGCCCTCTGGGTTTATTGGGGGGGGCCACGGAGACCCAGTACTTC. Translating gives CASSPLGLLGGATETQYF.

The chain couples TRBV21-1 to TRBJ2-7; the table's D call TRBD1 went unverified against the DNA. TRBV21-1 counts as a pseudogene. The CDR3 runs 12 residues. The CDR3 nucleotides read TGTGCCAGCAGCAAAAGTACAGACGAGCAGTACTTC. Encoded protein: CASSKSTDEQYF.

CDR3: CASSTAPAGDGDEQYF. The DNA of the CDR3 is TGTGCCAGCAGTACGGCCCCCGCGGGGGACGGAGACGAGCAGTACTTC. This chain links TRBV2 with TRBJ2-7; 7 bases align to TRBD2. This CDR3 is built from 16 residues. CDR1 and CDR2 (germline): SNHLY, FYNNEI. J was trimmed by 5 bases and V by 5 bases; bases with no gene match: 15. Supplemented by reference TRBV2 and TRBJ2-7, the full variable domain reads EPEVTQTPSHQVTQMGQEVILRCVPISNHLYFYWYRQILGQKVEFLVSFYNNEISEKSEIFDDQFSVERPDGSNFTLKIRSTKLEDSAMYFCASSTAPAGDGDEQYFGPGTRLTVT.

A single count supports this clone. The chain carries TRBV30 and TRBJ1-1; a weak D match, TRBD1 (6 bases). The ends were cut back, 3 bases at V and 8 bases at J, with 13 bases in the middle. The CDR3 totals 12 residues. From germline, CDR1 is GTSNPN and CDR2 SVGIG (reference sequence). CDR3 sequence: CAWSPNRAEAFF. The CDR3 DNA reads TGTGCCTGGAGCCCGAACAGGGCCGAAGCTTTCTTT.

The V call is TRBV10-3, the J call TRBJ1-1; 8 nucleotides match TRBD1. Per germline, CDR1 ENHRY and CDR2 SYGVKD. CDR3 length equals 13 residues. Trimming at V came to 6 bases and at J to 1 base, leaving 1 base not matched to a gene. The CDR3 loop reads CAISDRGNTEAFF. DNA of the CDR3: TGTGCCATCAGCGACAGGGGGAACACTGAAGCTTTCTTT.

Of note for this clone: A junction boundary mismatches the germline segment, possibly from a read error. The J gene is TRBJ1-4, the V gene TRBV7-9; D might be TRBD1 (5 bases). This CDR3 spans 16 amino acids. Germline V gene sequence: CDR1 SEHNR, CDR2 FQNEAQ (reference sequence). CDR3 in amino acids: CSSSLEGAGRNEKLFF. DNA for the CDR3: TGTTCCAGCAGCTTAGAAGGGGCCGGCCGGAATGAAAAACTGTTTTTT.

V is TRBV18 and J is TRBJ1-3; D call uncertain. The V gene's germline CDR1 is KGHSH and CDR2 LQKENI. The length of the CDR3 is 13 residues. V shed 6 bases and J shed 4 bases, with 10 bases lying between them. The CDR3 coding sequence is TGTGCCAGCTCCCCGCCAGGAGGAAACACCATATATTTT. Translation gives CASSPPGGNTIYF. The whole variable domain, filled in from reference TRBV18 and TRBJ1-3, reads NAGVMQNPRHLVRRRGQEARLRCSPMKGHSHVYWYRQLPEEGLKFMVYLQKENIIDESGMPKERFSAEFPKEGPSILRIQQVVRGDSAAYFCASSPPGGNTIYFGEGSWLTVV.

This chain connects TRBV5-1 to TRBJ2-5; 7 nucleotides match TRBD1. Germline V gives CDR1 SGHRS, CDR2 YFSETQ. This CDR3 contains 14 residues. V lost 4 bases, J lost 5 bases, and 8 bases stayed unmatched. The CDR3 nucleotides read TGCGCCAGCAGCACCCGACAGGGTCCGGAGACCCAGTACTTC. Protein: CASSTRQGPETQYF. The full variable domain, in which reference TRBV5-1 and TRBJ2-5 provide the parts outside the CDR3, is KAGVTQTPRYLIKTRGQQVTLSCSPISGHRSVSWYQQTPGQGLQFLFEYFSETQRNKGNFPGRFSGRQFSNSRSEMNVSTLELGDSALYLCASSTRQGPETQYFGPGTRLLVL.